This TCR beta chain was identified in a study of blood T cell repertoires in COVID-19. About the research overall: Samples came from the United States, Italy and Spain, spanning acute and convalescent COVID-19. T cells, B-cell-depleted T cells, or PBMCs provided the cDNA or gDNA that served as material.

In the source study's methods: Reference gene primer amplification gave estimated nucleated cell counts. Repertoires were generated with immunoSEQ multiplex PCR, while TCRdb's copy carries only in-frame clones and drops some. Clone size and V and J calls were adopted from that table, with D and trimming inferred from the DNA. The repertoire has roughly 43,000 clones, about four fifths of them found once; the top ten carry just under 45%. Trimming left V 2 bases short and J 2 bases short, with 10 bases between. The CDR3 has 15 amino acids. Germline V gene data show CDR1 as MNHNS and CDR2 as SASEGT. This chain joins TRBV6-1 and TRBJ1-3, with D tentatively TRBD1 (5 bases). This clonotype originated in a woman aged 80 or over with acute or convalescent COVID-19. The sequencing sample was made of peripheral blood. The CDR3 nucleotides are TGTGCCAGCAGTGAAAGCAGGGTTCCTGGAAACACCATATATTTT. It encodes CASSESRVPGNTIYF.